This T cell receptor beta chain was identified during a study of shared clonotypes between healthy human individuals (TCRdb year 2020). Describing the broader study: The cohort included a few men and a couple of women between 18 and 49 years of age. To increase sequencing depth and limit assay-specific biases, different laboratories used diverse techniques to prepare libraries and sequence TCR repertoires. The study deeply sequenced blood TCR repertoires of about five healthy adults to estimate repertoire size and the extent of clonotype sharing between individuals. Between about 0.8 and 9 billion PBMCs per donor were obtained by leukapheresis. For each donor, three plates each were used for CD4 naive and CD4 memory, two plates were used for CD8 naive, and one plate was used for CD8 memory. Overall results and qualifications from the work: Pairwise subsampling led to the expectation that sequencing depth would affect the degree of clonotype sharing among donors. Naive subsets generally had larger estimated clonotype richness than memory subsets did. Even with the large sequencing depth, rarefaction of the sorted-subset datasets indicated that sequencing was incomplete. Sharing across several donors was observed for 5% to 6.5% of naive CD4, over 3% of naive CD8, 2.3% of memory CD4, and roughly 0.43% of memory CD8 clonotypes. Higher generation probabilities were observed for clonotypes shared by all four sorted-subset donors than for non-shared clonotypes. Only blood was sampled, and tissue TCR repertoires likely differ from those in blood. The genetic and exposure-history diversity represented was limited by the small number of donors.

The donors were healthy, HIV-negative adults with no recently reported acute infections or vaccinations. Every donor was a Caucasian adult living in Nashville, Tennessee, USA. CD8 memory samples were composed of magnetically selected CD45RO+ cells combined with CCR7-negative CD45RA+ effector memory (TemRA) cells. After blood collection by leukapheresis, PBMCs were isolated using Ficoll-Histopaque density gradient centrifugation and then cryopreserved in the vapor phase of liquid nitrogen. Purity and quantity of every magnetically sorted T cell population were checked by analytical flow cytometry. Genomic DNA was isolated from each sorted fraction and quantified by UV absorbance on a Nanodrop 2000c. Of note for this clone: No cognate antigen has been identified for it. No clone much larger than this one lies a single base away; base qualities are absent.

TCR CDR3 regions were amplified from genomic DNA by multiplex PCR using the deep immunoSEQ assay. Extracted genomic DNA from each cell subset was spread evenly across all wells of several immunoSEQ 96-well plates, with each plate serving as a replicate. For sorted subsets, each replicate PCR was loaded with about 0.2 ug genomic DNA, equivalent to about 33,000 T cell genomes. Purified libraries were measured with a Qubit 3.0 fluorometer, size-checked on a Bioanalyzer 2100, and measured again with the KAPA Library Quantification kit. Every immunoSEQ 96-well plate was sequenced on a dedicated single-read 150-cycle Illumina NextSeq 550 flow cell. The original pipeline was this. Because the immunoSEQ output held only junctional sequences and lacked quality scores, the filtering could not match the filtering applied to full-length reads. Sequences were annotated with PyIR, a Python wrapper for IgBLAST v1.9, and V/J genes and CDR3 were assigned using IMGT germline references. Any read was removed if the V/J assignment was weak (E-value above 1e-6), the CDR3 was missing, or the read contained stop codons, out-of-frame junctions, or ambiguous translated residues. V3J clonotypes were defined as sequences sharing an identical inferred V gene, J gene, and CDR3 amino acid sequence. Percentage overlap between repertoires was calculated by dividing the number of shared unique clonotypes by the size of the smaller repertoire. RTK rarefaction, the Chao1 estimator, and Recon v2.1 estimates of unobserved clonotypes were used to assess repertoire richness. For all TCRbeta clonotypes obtained by the gDNA method from a handful of donors, generation probabilities were computed with OLGA. TCRdb re-hosts the immuneACCESS table, in-frame sequences only. Its copies lack some clones; in the studies checked, an unresolved V gene accounts for under half of them, and the cause for the rest is not known. Clone size and the V and J calls come from that table; the DNA yielded D and trimming. For this sample there are roughly 410,000 clones; 96% appear just once. The top ten hold around 0.29% of the sample.

V and J are trimmed by 11 bases and 3 bases, and the gene matches miss 23 bases of the junction. CDR1 LNHNV and CDR2 YYDKDF were looked up in the germline V gene (reference sequence). The CDR3 measures 19 amino acids from cysteine to phenylalanine. The entry retains the CDR3 DNA only, 57 bases that are in frame from base 1. Here the chain combines TRBV15 and TRBJ2-1; 9 nucleotides in the junction match TRBD1. Material for sequencing was memory CD8+ T cells sorted from blood. Per the publication, the cell subset or site label means: CD45RO+ cells pooled with CCR7-negative TemRA cells. This sequence was found in a man aged 25-45 years in good health. The CDR3 has the sequence CAPTSRKRGSDRGYNEQFF. In nucleotide form, the sequence is TGTGCCCCGACCAGCAGAAAAAGAGGCTCGGACAGGGGCTACAATGAGCAGTTCTTC.